These T cell receptor beta chains were read from a single sample in a study of CD8+ T cells in alopecia areata. TCRdb's table, derived via immunoSEQ multiplex PCR, lists solely in-frame clones and lacks some. Of approximately 280,000 clones in the sample, roughly 60% were seen once. Sequences were derived from CD4+ T cells sorted from blood, sampled at week 24, from a patient treated with tofacitinib. The source of these receptors is a human donor with alopecia areata. CDR3s include the opening cysteine and the closing phenylalanine or tryptophan. D genes are given only for firm matches. A clone size is listed for some rows: how often the clone was seen (once, few, many), or a class if it is expanded.

TGCGCCAGCAGCTTTACAGGGAGTACTGGGGCCAACGTCCTGACTTTC | CASSFTGSTGANVLTF | - | TRBV5-1 | - | TRBJ2-6 | 16
TGTGCCTTCTTATTAGGAATGAACACTGAAGCTTTCTTT | CAFLLGMNTEAFF | - | TRBV30 | - | TRBJ1-1 | 13
TGTGCCAGTAGACAGGACTCCAATCAGCCCCAGCATTTT | CASRQDSNQPQHF | - | TRBV6-5 | - | TRBJ1-5 | 13
TGTGCCAGCAGCCCGGGACAGGGGCCCTACGAGCAGTACTTC | CASSPGQGPYEQYF | - | TRBV14 | TRBD1 | TRBJ2-7 | 14
TGTGCCAGCAGCTTCCGGGGGCCGGGGCCAGCGGACATTCAGTACTTC | CASSFRGPGPADIQYF | - | TRBV7-9 | - | TRBJ2-4 | 16
TGTGCCAGCACCTCCCGGAGGACTAGCTCAGATACGCAGTATTTT | CASTSRRTSSDTQYF | - | TRBV6-5 | TRBD2 | TRBJ2-3 | 15
TGTGCCAGCAGCTTACTGCCCAGCATTAGATCAGATACGCAGTATTTT | CASSLLPSIRSDTQYF | - | TRBV7-2 | - | TRBJ2-3 | 16
TGCAGTGCTAGAGATCGGTCACGGCAGTACTTC | CSARDRSRQYF | - | TRBV20-1 | - | TRBJ2-7 | 11
TGTGCCAGCAGCTATGTTACAGGGTCCTACAATGAGCAGTTCTTC | CASSYVTGSYNEQFF | - | TRBV7-9 | - | TRBJ2-1 | 15
TGTGCCAGCAGCCCCCTATGGGTTAGCACAGATACGCAGTATTTT | CASSPLWVSTDTQYF | once | TRBV7-2 | - | TRBJ2-3 | 15